These 24 T cell receptor beta chains originate from one sample sequenced in a study of identical twins. TCRdb analysed the 5' RACE reads with MiXCR anew, one entry per CDR3 protein. The sample holds roughly 750,000 distinct CDR3 sequences, 21% seen once. The same sample was also used in a study of T cells expressing NK-cell markers.

Sequenced: PBMCs. These receptors came from a woman aged 18-29 years in good health.

The gene calls are TRBV3-1 and TRBJ1-6; maybe TRBD1 (5 bases). Deletions cut 1 base from V and 6 bases from J, with 13 bases between. Germline V gives CDR1 LGHDT, CDR2 YNNKEL (reference sequence). This CDR3 region has 16 residues. CDR3 nucleotide sequence: TGTGCCAGCAGCCAAGTGGCAGGGAGGCCTAATTCACCCCTCCACTTT. It translates to CASSQVAGRPNSPLHF.

The V gene is TRBV9, the J gene TRBJ2-7, with 8 bases lining up with TRBD2. With V trimmed by 4 bases and J by 5 bases, 11 bases remained unmatched. From germline, CDR1 is SGDLS and CDR2 YYNGEE. This CDR3 comprises 15 residues. The CDR3 bases are TGTGCCAGCAGCCCATCGGGGGGGCGTACCCACGAGCAGTACTTC. As protein: CASSPSGGRTHEQYF.

This clonotype was observed many times. The V and J genes are TRBV7-8 and TRBJ2-4; no definite D call. This CDR3 region has 17 residues. Trimming pared 5 bases from V and 2 bases from J, leaving 19 bases between. Germline loops: CDR1 SGHVS, CDR2 FQNEAQ. Written as DNA, the CDR3 is TGTGCCAGCAGCAGAGGTTTGGTAGGGAACTCCAAAAACATTCAGTACTTC. Translation: CASSRGLVGNSKNIQYF. Drawing the rest from reference TRBV7-8 and TRBJ2-4, the complete variable domain is GAGVSQSPRYKVAKRGQDVALRCDPISGHVSLFWYQQALGQGPEFLTYFQNEAQLDKSGLPSDRFFAERPEGSVSTLKIQRTQQEDSAVYLCASSRGLVGNSKNIQYFGAGTRLSVL.

This clonotype was counted a few times. This sequence joins TRBV5-1 and TRBJ2-5; tentatively, D is TRBD1 or TRBD2 (6 bases each). V dropped 2 bases and J dropped 5 bases, with 22 bases sitting between them. The germline gives CDR1 SGHRS, CDR2 YFSETQ. The CDR3 totals 17 residues. CDR3 loop: CASSLGGLASLRETQYF. In nucleotides, the CDR3 is TGCGCCAGCAGCTTAGGGGGACTTGCTAGCTTAAGGGAGACCCAGTACTTC.

This clonotype was recorded many times. The genes are TRBV4-3 and TRBJ2-1; D is unclear. Trimming left V 4 bases short and J 9 bases short, with 10 bases between. The CDR3 extends over 12 amino acids. In germline, CDR1 is LGHNA, CDR2 YSLEER. CDR3 bases: TGCGCCAGCAGCCTTGATGGCAGTGAGCAGTTCTTC. Its translation is CASSLDGSEQFF.

CDR3 bases: TGTGCCAGCAGTTACTCCGGACAGAGGCACGAGCAGTACTTC. It codes for CASSYSGQRHEQYF. V gene TRBV6-5 combines with J gene TRBJ2-7, with D possibly TRBD1 on 6 matching bases. This CDR3 contains 14 residues. Looked up from germline, CDR1 is MNHEY and CDR2 is SVGAGI. Trimming stripped 0 bases from V and 5 bases from J, with 11 bases between.

The CDR3 nucleotides are TGTGCCAGCAGTCAGCGGGGTATCGATGAGTCTCCTTACGAGCAGTACTTC. Protein: CASSQRGIDESPYEQYF. The V call is TRBV12-3 or TRBV12-4, the J call TRBJ2-7; 7 bases align to TRBD2. The CDR3 spans 17 residues. With V trimmed by 5 bases and J by 4 bases, 17 bases remained unmatched.

V is TRBV13 and J is TRBJ2-1; perhaps TRBD1 as D (5 bases). The CDR3 runs 15 residues. Germline V gene lookup returns CDR1 PRHDT and CDR2 FYEKMQ (reference sequence). V lost 5 bases and J 3 bases, leaving 14 bases between the germline ends. CDR3 DNA sequence: TGTGCCAGCAGCCTTCCTCAGGGCCTCTACAATGAGCAGTTCTTC. Protein: CASSLPQGLYNEQFF.

This chain connects TRBV6-2 or TRBV6-3 to TRBJ2-7; TRBD2 matches at 12 bases. J gave up 6 bases and V 6 bases, and 9 bases lay outside the gene matches. The CDR3 consists of 15 residues. Germline V gene sequence: CDR1 MNHEY, CDR2 SVGEGT. The DNA for the CDR3 is TGTGCCAGCAGCCCGAGACTAGCGGGAGTCGGCGAGCAGTACTTC. This translates into CASSPRLAGVGEQYF.

Comments on this clonotype: One end of the junction does not line up with germline, which may come from a read error. V is TRBV12-3 or TRBV12-4 and J is TRBJ2-7; TRBD2 matches 15 bases. The CDR3 consists of 14 residues. In DNA, the CDR3 is TGTGCCAGCAGTGCGGGACTAGCGGGAGGAATTAGGGACTTC. The encoded protein is CASSAGLAGGIRDF.

This clonotype has more than one count but fewer than ten. The chain is built from TRBV20-1 and TRBJ1-4; D uncertain. Trimming stripped 5 bases from V and 0 bases from J, with 7 bases between. CDR3 length equals 13 residues. Germline CDR1 and CDR2: DFQATT and SNEGSKA (reference sequence). The CDR3 reads CSAPLATNEKLFF. CDR3 sequence (DNA): TGCAGTGCTCCCCTTGCAACTAATGAAAAACTGTTTTTT.

The chain couples TRBV4-3 to TRBJ2-1; tentative D call: TRBD2 (5 bases). CDR3 length: 16 residues. Germline lookup yields CDR1 LGHNA and CDR2 YSLEER. V lost 0 bases to trimming and J lost 0 bases, with 9 bases between them. The CDR3 sequence is CASSQEAVSSYNEQFF. For the CDR3, the DNA is TGCGCCAGCAGCCAAGAAGCGGTGAGCTCCTACAATGAGCAGTTCTTC.

The chain uses TRBV20-1 and TRBJ2-5; 10 nucleotides agree with TRBD2. The V segment lost 1 base and the J segment 5 bases; nucleotides outside the gene matches: 4. The CDR3 consists of 14 residues. In germline, CDR1 is DFQATT, CDR2 SNEGSKA (reference sequence). The CDR3 sequence is CSARVHSGRETQYF. The CDR3 region has the DNA TGCAGTGCTAGAGTACATAGCGGGAGGGAGACCCAGTACTTC.

The chain carries TRBV20-1 and TRBJ2-7; a weak D match, TRBD2 (6 bases). Germline V gene data show CDR1 as DFQATT and CDR2 as SNEGSKA (reference sequence). CDR3 length equals 13 residues. The V gene lost 5 bases and the J gene lost 3 bases, with 14 bases spanning the gap. The CDR3 sequence is CSASAGPIYEQYF. CDR3 DNA: TGCAGTGCTTCCGCGGGACCTATCTACGAGCAGTACTTC.

There are many counts of this clonotype. This rearrangement joins TRBV12-3 or TRBV12-4 to TRBJ1-2; D may be TRBD1 (6 bases). This CDR3 has 15 amino acids. The V gene lost 10 bases and the J gene lost 7 bases, with 25 bases spanning the gap. The CDR3 region has the DNA TGTGCCACCTTCCTCAAAGCCCTCGGGGGCGGTGGCTACACCTTC. Residues: CATFLKALGGGGYTF.

The table lists this clonotype with a few counts. The J gene is TRBJ2-6, the V gene TRBV12-3 or TRBV12-4; maybe TRBD1 (6 bases). Trimming took off 8 bases at V and 1 base at J, with 9 bases between the two ends. The CDR3 has 14 residues. This CDR3 reads CASGRGSGANVLTF. The CDR3 bases are TGTGCCAGCGGTAGGGGGTCTGGGGCCAACGTCCTGACTTTC.

Only a few counts were recorded for this clonotype. This chain uses TRBV7-2 with TRBJ2-3, with 7 bases matching TRBD2. The CDR3 has 14 residues. V was pared by 10 bases and J by 4 bases, with 11 bases of the junction left unmatched. Germline V gene sequence: CDR1 SGHTA, CDR2 FQGNSA. The CDR3 is CANRRRESADTQYF. The CDR3 nucleotides are TGTGCCAACAGAAGGCGGGAGTCGGCAGATACGCAGTATTTT.

In its sample, this clonotype was seen a few times. The chain has TRBV7-2 and TRBJ2-2, with TRBD2 as a possible D gene (5 bases). The CDR3 has 15 amino acids. Deletions cut 5 bases from V and 4 bases from J, with 14 bases between. The germline CDR1 and CDR2 sequences are SGHTA and FQGNSA. CDR3 loop: CASSRWERSTGELFF. CDR3 in DNA: TGTGCCAGCAGCAGGTGGGAGAGAAGCACCGGGGAGCTGTTTTTT.

This clonotype was counted at least ten times. The chain couples TRBV4-2 to TRBJ2-1, with D hard to call. Deletions cut 0 bases from V and 6 bases from J, with 6 bases between. Germline-derived CDR1 and CDR2 are LGHNA and YNFKEQ. The CDR3 sequence is 13 residues long. CDR3 DNA: TGTGCCAGCAGCCAAGATGCAGCCAATGAGCAGTTCTTC. Its protein product is CASSQDAANEQFF.

This clonotype was recorded many times. This sequence joins TRBV12-3 or TRBV12-4 and TRBJ1-1, with 7 bases fitting TRBD1. The V segment lost 5 bases and the J segment 0 bases; nucleotides outside the gene matches: 3. This CDR3 spans 14 amino acids. CDR3 sequence: CASSAGQLNTEAFF. CDR3 DNA sequence: TGTGCCAGCAGTGCGGGACAGCTGAACACTGAAGCTTTCTTT.

The chain joins TRBV24-1 to TRBJ2-2, with D tentatively TRBD1 (5 bases). Trimming pared 6 bases from V and 3 bases from J, leaving 10 bases between. In germline, CDR1 is KGHDR, CDR2 SFDVKD. There are 14 residues in the CDR3. Here the CDR3 reads CATSRQYYTGELFF. The CDR3 DNA reads as TGTGCCACCAGTAGACAGTACTACACCGGGGAGCTGTTTTTT.

This clonotype has a count of ten or more. V usage is TRBV20-1 and J usage is TRBJ2-7; 7 nucleotides agree with TRBD1. The CDR3 extends over 14 amino acids. From germline, CDR1 is DFQATT and CDR2 SNEGSKA (reference sequence). Trimming cost V 3 bases and J 6 bases; bases outside gene matches: 11. CDR3 in amino acids: CSARSRQGRSEQYF. The CDR3 region has the DNA TGCAGTGCTAGGTCCAGACAGGGTCGGTCCGAGCAGTACTTC.

This clonotype was detected many times. This CDR3 is CSASGGAGNEQFF. In DNA, the CDR3 is TGCAGTGCTAGCGGGGGGGCCGGGAATGAGCAGTTCTTC. The chain recombines TRBV20-1 with TRBJ2-1, with TRBD2 identical over 8 bases. V lost 3 bases and J lost 7; bases outside the gene matches: 5. The length of the CDR3 is 13 residues. Germline CDR1 reads DFQATT; CDR2 reads SNEGSKA (reference sequence).

In its sample, this clonotype was seen many times. This chain links TRBV6-1 with TRBJ2-7; the match to TRBD2 covers 12 bases. This CDR3 is built from 17 residues. Losses at the gene ends were 7 bases for V and 5 bases for J; bases not matched to a gene: 15. Germline V CDR1 and CDR2: MNHNS, SASEGT. CDR3: CASTEVLAGGIVHEQYF. In DNA form, the CDR3 reads TGTGCCAGCACCGAGGTTCTAGCGGGAGGGATCGTCCACGAGCAGTACTTC.